The rows below give T cell receptor beta chains drawn from one sample of a study of blood T cell repertoires in COVID-19. Libraries were prepared by immunoSEQ multiplex PCR; TCRdb keeps only in-frame clonotypes and omits some of them. The data hold approximately 120,000 clones, with more than 80% observed a single time. Sequencing was carried out using peripheral blood. These receptors originate from a human donor in a cohort sampled during active COVID-19. Both conserved end residues are part of each CDR3. D genes are given only for firm matches. Not every row has a clone size; where given, it reads once, few, many or a size class.

>few|-|TRBV7-3|TRBJ2-1
TGTGCCAGCAGCCCAGACACGATGAATGAGCAGTTCTTC
CASSPDTMNEQFF
>once|-|TRBV3-1/TRBV3-2|TRBJ1-1
TGTGCCAGCAGCCAAGGGTTGGGGGCTACTGAAGCTTTCTTT
CASSQGLGATEAFF
>-|-|TRBV30|TRBJ1-1
TGTGCCTGGAGAGGTCTAGCCCATGAAGCTTTCTTT
CAWRGLAHEAFF
>once|-|TRBV7-8|TRBJ1-6
TGTGCCAGCAGCTTACCGGTTAATAATTCACCCCTCCACTTT
CASSLPVNNSPLHF
>once|-|TRBV11-2|TRBJ1-3
TGTGCCAGCAGCTCGTCAGGGGTAGCTGGAAACACCATATATTTT
CASSSSGVAGNTIYF
>-|-|TRBV4-3|TRBJ2-7
TGCGCCAGCAGCCAAGATTGGGAACAGGGTAGGGGCTACGAGCAGTACTTC
CASSQDWEQGRGYEQYF
>-|-|TRBV28|TRBJ1-2
TGTGCCAGCAGTTTTTGGCAGGGATCCTATGGCTACACCTTC
CASSFWQGSYGYTF
>-|-|TRBV5-1|TRBJ1-1
TGCGCCAGCAGCTTGGGGGCGGGTTTGGCTGAAGCTTTCTTT
CASSLGAGLAEAFF
>few|TRBD1|TRBV6-5|TRBJ2-7
TGTGCCAGCAGTTACTCTTTTACAGGGGTACACGAGCAGTACTTC
CASSYSFTGVHEQYF
>-|-|TRBV9|TRBJ1-2
TGTGCCAGCAGCCCCCGTCAGGCTGGGCTGGGCTACACCTTC
CASSPRQAGLGYTF
>-|-|TRBV4-2|TRBJ2-1
TGTGCCAGCAGCCAAGAGCGGTTAAGTAATGAGCAGTTCTTC
CASSQERLSNEQFF
>once|TRBD1|TRBV15|TRBJ1-2
TGTGCCACCAGCAGAGCACAGGGGAACTATGGCTACACCTTC
CATSRAQGNYGYTF
>-|-|TRBV5-1|TRBJ2-1
TGCGCCAGCAGCGCCCAGGGGGGCTCCAGAAGCTCCTACAATGAGCAGTTCTTC
CASSAQGGSRSSYNEQFF
>-|TRBD1|TRBV28|TRBJ1-2
TGTGCCAGCAGTTCTCCCTCGGGACAGGACTATGGCTACACCTTC
CASSSPSGQDYGYTF
>-|-|TRBV9|TRBJ1-3
TGTGCCAGCAGCGTAGGTTATTTCTCTGGAAACACCATATATTTT
CASSVGYFSGNTIYF
>-|-|TRBV6-5|TRBJ2-7
TGTGCCAGCAGTCCAGGACAGAAATACGAGCAGTACTTC
CASSPGQKYEQYF
>-|-|TRBV19|TRBJ1-1
TGTGCCAGTAGCCAGTATAGCGGAAGGGGCATGAACACTGAAGCTTTCTTT
CASSQYSGRGMNTEAFF
>-|TRBD1|TRBV12-5|TRBJ1-1
TGTGCTAGTGGTTTGGCCAAGACAGGGGATTTGAACACTGAAGCTTTCTTT
CASGLAKTGDLNTEAFF
>-|TRBD2|TRBV6-1|TRBJ2-3
TGTGCCAGCAGTGATCGCGGGGGGGACACAGATACGCAGTATTTT
CASSDRGGDTDTQYF
>-|-|TRBV7-2|TRBJ1-2
TGTGCCAGCAGCTTGGGACACTTAGCTAACTATGGCTACACCTTC
CASSLGHLANYGYTF
>once|TRBD1|TRBV27|TRBJ1-2
TGTGCCAGCAGTACCTCTGGGACAGGGAGGGGCTACACCTTC
CASSTSGTGRGYTF
>once|-|TRBV30|TRBJ2-5
TGTGCCTGGAGTGAGAGAGCGGCTCAGTACTTC
CAWSERAAQYF
>-|-|TRBV5-6|TRBJ2-7
TGTGCCAGCAGCTTGGGACAGAGGAGCTCCTACGAGCAGTACTTC
CASSLGQRSSYEQYF
>-|TRBD1|TRBV11-1|TRBJ2-6
TGTGCCAGTGCAGGGGGCAGCTCTGGGGCCAACGTCCTGACTTTC
CASAGGSSGANVLTF
>-|-|TRBV19|TRBJ1-2
TGTGCCAGTACCCATCTCGCGGGGGTCAACTATGGCTACACCTTC
CASTHLAGVNYGYTF
>-|TRBD1|TRBV3-1/TRBV3-2|TRBJ2-7
TGTGCCAGCAGCCAGCGGGACAGGGGGGGTGAGCAGTACTTC
CASSQRDRGGEQYF
>-|-|TRBV13|TRBJ2-7
TGTGCCAGCAGCTTAGACAGGGCTCCCTACGAGCAGTACTTC
CASSLDRAPYEQYF
>-|TRBD1|TRBV15|TRBJ2-7
TGTGCCACCAGCAGACCCGGGACAGGGAAAGCCTACGAGCAGTACTTC
CATSRPGTGKAYEQYF